The clone carrying this TCR beta chain was seen at least ten times. What it binds is not known. Arm-PCR with iRepertoire HTBI primers amplified the CDR3 regions for these TCR beta libraries. TCRdb called the multiplex PCR reads again in MiXCR, with one record for every CDR3 protein. The repertoire holds roughly 360,000 distinct CDR3 sequences, with about 23% as singletons. V lost 6 bases and J 2 bases, leaving 13 bases between the germline ends. The germline CDR1 and CDR2 sequences are MDHEN and SYDVKM. This CDR3 region has 14 residues. The data originate from a study of regulatory T cells in long-lasting Graves disease. Across the study: Persistent cases were those of Graves' disease that involved over 5 years of antithyroid drugs with positive TSH receptor antibodies.

Time point denoted: persistent/refractory GD, antithyroid drugs over 5 years with positive TRAb. Extracted PBMC RNA gave rise to the TCR library. The authors drew 8.5 to 9 milliliters of peripheral blood into EDTA tubes. Study findings and constraints: A reduction in accuracy may have resulted from the small sample size. Persistent Graves' patients showed reduced TCR diversity versus newly diagnosed patients.

The source of this sequence is a middle-aged woman with Graves disease. The rearrangement uses TRBV28 and TRBJ2-5, with a possible D match to TRBD1 (5 bases). The sequenced sample was peripheral blood mononuclear cells (PBMCs), obtained when the disease was refractory, from a patient treated with antithyroid drugs. CDR3 DNA sequence: TGTGCCAGCAGGCAGACAGTAGTTCAAGAGACCCAGTACTTC. Its translation is CASRQTVVQETQYF. Using reference TRBV28 and TRBJ2-5 for the parts outside the CDR3, the full variable domain is DVKVTQSSRYLVKRTGEKVFLECVQDMDHENMFWYRQDPGLGLRLIYFSYDVKMKEKGDIPEGYSVSREKKERFSLILESASTNQTSMYLCASRQTVVQETQYFGPGTRLLVL.